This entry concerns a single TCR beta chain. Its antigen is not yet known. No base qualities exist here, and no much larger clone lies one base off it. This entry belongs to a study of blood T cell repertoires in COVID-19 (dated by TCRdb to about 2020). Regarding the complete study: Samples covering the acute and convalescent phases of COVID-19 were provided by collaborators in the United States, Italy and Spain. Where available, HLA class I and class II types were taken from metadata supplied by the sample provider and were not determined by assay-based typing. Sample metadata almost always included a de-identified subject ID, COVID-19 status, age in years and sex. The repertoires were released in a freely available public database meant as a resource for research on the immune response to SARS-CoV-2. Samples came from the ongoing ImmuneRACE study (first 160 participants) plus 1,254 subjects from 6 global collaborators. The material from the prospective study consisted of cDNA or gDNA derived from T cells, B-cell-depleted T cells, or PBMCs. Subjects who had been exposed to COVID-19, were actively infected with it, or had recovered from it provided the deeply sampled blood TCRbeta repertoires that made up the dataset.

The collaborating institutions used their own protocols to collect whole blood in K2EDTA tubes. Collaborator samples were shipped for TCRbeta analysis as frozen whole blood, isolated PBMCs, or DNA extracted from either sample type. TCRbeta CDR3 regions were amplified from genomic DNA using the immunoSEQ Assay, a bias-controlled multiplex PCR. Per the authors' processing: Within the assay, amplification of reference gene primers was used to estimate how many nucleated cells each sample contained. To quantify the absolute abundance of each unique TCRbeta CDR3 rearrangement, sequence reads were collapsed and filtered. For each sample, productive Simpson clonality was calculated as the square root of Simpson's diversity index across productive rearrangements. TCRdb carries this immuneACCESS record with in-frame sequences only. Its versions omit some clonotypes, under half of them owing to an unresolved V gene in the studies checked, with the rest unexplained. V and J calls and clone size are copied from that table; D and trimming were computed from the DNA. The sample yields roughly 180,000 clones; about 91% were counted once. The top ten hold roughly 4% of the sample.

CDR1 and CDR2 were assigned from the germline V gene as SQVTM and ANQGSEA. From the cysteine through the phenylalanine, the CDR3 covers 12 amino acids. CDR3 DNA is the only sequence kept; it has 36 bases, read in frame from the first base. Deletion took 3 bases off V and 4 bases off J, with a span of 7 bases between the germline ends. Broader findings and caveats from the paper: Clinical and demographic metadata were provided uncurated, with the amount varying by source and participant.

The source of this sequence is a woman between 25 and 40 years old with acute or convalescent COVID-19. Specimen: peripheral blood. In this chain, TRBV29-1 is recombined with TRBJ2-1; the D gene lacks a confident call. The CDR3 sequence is CSVDFVYNEQFF. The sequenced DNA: TGCAGCGTTGATTTCGTATACAATGAGCAGTTCTTC.